Given below is one T cell receptor beta chain in context. This entry is derived from a study of control samples from healthy donors and cancer patients. The germline V gene has CDR1 SNHLY and CDR2 FYNNEI. The CDR3 has 14 residues. V was cut by 4 bases and J by 3 bases, with 13 bases left in between. The protocol was immunoSEQ multiplex PCR, while the TCRdb copy is restricted to in-frame clones and leaves out a portion. The sample records about 51,000 clones, approximately 89% being singletons. The sequence was collected from a man between 35 and 55 years old with colorectal cancer. Sequencing used PBMCs. The chain joins TRBV2 to TRBJ2-7, with D maybe TRBD2 (6 bases). CDR3 DNA sequence: TGTGCCAGCAGTGTGGGGGGTGGAAGCTACGAGCAGTACTTC. Translated: CASSVGGGSYEQYF.